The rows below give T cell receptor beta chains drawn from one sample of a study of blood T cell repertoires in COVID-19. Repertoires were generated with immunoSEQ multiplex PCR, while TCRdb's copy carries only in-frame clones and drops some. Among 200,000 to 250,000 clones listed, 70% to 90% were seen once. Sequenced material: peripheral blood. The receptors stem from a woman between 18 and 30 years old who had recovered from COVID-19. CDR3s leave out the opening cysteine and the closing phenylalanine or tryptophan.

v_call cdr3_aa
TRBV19 ASKTSGSNGELF
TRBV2 ARSGEGEQF
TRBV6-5 ASSYEREGYEQY
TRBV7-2 ASSFGVYNEQF
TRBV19 ASSEGSGSFTGELF
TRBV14 ASSQAVSGDYGYT
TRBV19 ASTLRDSRRLLDGYT
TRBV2 ASKRDRGNRGYEQY
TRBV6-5 ASSGGGDTEAF
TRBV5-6 ASSLEGASPEAF
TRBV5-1 ASSWQAGGGETQY
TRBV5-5 ASSTRTGGDGYT
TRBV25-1 ASSEYTTAKTNGYT
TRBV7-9 ASRGLAGDHEQF
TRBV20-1 SARVTDGYT
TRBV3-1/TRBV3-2 ASSPRFSSEAF
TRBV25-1 ASSEYSGAAEAF
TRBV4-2 ASSQDGKGGVTQY
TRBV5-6 ASTRTETNYGYT
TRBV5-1 ASSLGGMNTEAF
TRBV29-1 SVEGLYSYEQY
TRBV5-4 ASSAGQGAYEQY
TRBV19 ASSITGLAQETQY
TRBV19 ASSIDREREYYNEQF
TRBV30 AWSRGTNTEAF
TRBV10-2 ASRKREYNEQF
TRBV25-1 ASSIPGLQETQY
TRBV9 ASSVGTIDTGELF
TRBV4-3 ASSQERQHYGYT
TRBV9 ASGRGAGTEAF
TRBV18 ASSPGGSSYNEQF
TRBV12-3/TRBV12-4 ASSLLRLAEAI
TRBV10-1 ASSAGGNTEAF
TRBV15 ATSRQQGAGYGYT
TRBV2 ASSEAQRWDGYT
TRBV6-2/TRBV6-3 ASSYMRGEKDYGYT
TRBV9 ASSVVIRSLAGFYEQY
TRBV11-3 ASSLDSGGQWESNQPQH
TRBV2 ASSPAVLAGGSDEQF
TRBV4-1 ASSQGGVVTSVGRIYEQY
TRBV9 ASSLAGKNTGELF
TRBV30 AWSVGGLGYEQY
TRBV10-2 ASSEAREPQH
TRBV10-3 AISPGSHEQY
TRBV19 ASSSRSQGSEKLF
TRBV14 ASRTSGTAFSNEQF
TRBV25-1 ASSELWGQLGEQY
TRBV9 ASSVRPTGRSYEQY
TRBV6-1 ASSGTRGYGYT
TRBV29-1 SGGPGVTEAF
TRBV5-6 ASSLVGRASGSSTDTQY
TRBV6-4 ASSDQREANEQF
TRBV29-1 SVDSYT